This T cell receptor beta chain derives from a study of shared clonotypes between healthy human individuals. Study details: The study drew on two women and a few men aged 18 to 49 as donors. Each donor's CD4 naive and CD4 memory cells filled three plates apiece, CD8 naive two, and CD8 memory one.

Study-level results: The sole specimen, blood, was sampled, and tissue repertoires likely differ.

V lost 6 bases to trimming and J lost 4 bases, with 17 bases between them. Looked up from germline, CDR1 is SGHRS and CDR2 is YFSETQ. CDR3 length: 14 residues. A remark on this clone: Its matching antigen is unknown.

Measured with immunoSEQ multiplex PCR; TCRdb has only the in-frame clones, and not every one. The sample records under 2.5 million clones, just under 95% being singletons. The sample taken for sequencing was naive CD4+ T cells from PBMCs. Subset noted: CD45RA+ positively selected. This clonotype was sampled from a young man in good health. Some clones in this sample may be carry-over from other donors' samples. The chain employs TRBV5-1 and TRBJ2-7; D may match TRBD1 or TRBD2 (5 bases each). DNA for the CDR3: TGCGCCAGCACCCTTGTTCCGGGGCGGTACGAGCAGTACTTC. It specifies CASTLVPGRYEQYF.